This TCR beta chain originates from a study of PD-L1 blockade in urothelial cancer. Whole-study context: Bladder-origin urothelial cancer in males covered about 90% of the roughly 30 patients.

Germline CDR1 is SNHLY and CDR2 is FYNNEI. The CDR3 sequence is 14 residues long. V lost 7 bases and J lost 5, with 14 bases in between. The sample's time point: peripheral blood 6 weeks after treatment start. This clone was seen a single time. TCRdb keeps only in-frame clones here, not all; method: immunoSEQ multiplex PCR. The sample has more than 45,000 clones, approximately 83% seen once. The source is a man in his fifties or sixties with urothelial cancer. The chain employs TRBV2 and TRBJ1-4; D perhaps matches TRBD1 (5 bases). The sequencing used PBMCs, collected around atezolizumab (anti-PD-L1) treatment. CDR3 protein: CASKMGQRNEKLFF. In nucleotides, the CDR3 is TGTGCCAGCAAAATGGGGCAGAGAAATGAAAAACTGTTTTTT.